This T cell receptor (beta chain) stems from a study of memory CD4+ T cells and cytomegalovirus serostatus. Study-wide results and caveats: CMV serostatus prediction reached median AUC about 0.95, or 0.9 with US-trained model. Suggested: most of the CMV-linked TCR signature lies in CD4+ memory cells.

V gave up 10 bases and J gave up 4 bases; unmatched junction bases: 11. This CDR3 contains 14 residues. How the authors handled the data: Out-of-frame sequences were removed, leaving roughly 2.1 million distinct TCRbeta sequences. Clones were sequenced by immunoSEQ multiplex PCR, and TCRdb holds only the in-frame ones, with some missing. For V, J and clone size, that table is used; D and trimming come from the DNA. The table has 50,000 to 65,000 clones, 80% seen once. As concerns this clone: The antigen is undetermined.

Single viable CD3+CD4+CD8-CD45RO+ cells were sorted as the memory CD4+ T cells. The chain employs TRBV23-1 and TRBJ1-1; 8 bases match TRBD1. TRBV23-1 qualifies as an ORF whose function is uncertain. The sequenced material came from memory CD4+ T cells from blood. This sequence was found in an adult in good health and CMV-seropositive. CDR3 DNA sequence: TGCGCCACTCCCAGGGCAGGGGGCGGCACTGAAGCTTTCTTT. Translation gives CATPRAGGGTEAFF.